These T cell receptor beta chains were read from a single sample in a study of blood T cells in healthy people across ages. In TCRdb, the 5' RACE reads were re-called with MiXCR into one record per CDR3 protein. The sample has around 990,000 distinct CDR3 sequences, 20% to 25% seen once; the top ten hold approximately 0.7%. This same sample was also part of a study on T cells of mothers and their children.

Source material: blood. The receptors derive from a girl under 10 years old in good health. Both conserved end residues are trimmed from each CDR3.

j_call cdr3_length v_call cdr3_aa
TRBJ2-4 13 TRBV7-8 ASSSNVVAKNIQY
. 14 TRBV4-3 ASSQVAGQGPYEQY
. 13 TRBV29-1 SVELGGGPLYEQY
TRBJ2-7 11 TRBV20-1 SVPSGRVYEQY
TRBJ1-6 14 TRBV28 ASRKTQGVGNSPLH
. 12 TRBV25-1 ASSELGGAYEQY
TRBJ2-5 13 TRBV12-3/TRBV12-4 ASSLVSGVGETQY
. 11 TRBV9 ASNSGLSGEQF
TRBJ2-3 15 TRBV12-3/TRBV12-4 ASSFGRLRTGGDTQY
TRBJ2-5 14 TRBV7-9 ASSLPLAGLQETQY
TRBJ2-1 12 TRBV4-3 ASSQVGFPDEQF
TRBJ1-3 12 TRBV4-1 ASSQAGLENTIY
TRBJ1-6 10 TRBV28 ASKDPVSPLH
TRBJ2-1 12 TRBV14 ASSQDPTYNEQF
TRBJ1-1 8 TRBV11-2 ASRQDEAF
TRBJ1-5 12 TRBV6-2/TRBV6-3 ASRLGRGHQPQH
TRBJ1-2 12 TRBV3-1 ASSQVDSDYGYT
TRBJ2-3 9 TRBV29-1 SSSPTDTQY
TRBJ1-1 14 TRBV6-2/TRBV6-3 ASSYARVLVGTEAF
TRBJ2-5 11 TRBV12-3/TRBV12-4 ATSSGQGETQY
. 15 TRBV12-3/TRBV12-4 ASTMGAQIFSFYEQY
TRBJ1-1 10 TRBV13 ASSLLRRAAF
TRBJ2-7 12 TRBV7-9 ASSPPAAPYEQY
TRBJ1-4 12 TRBV7-2 ASKSSATNEKLF
TRBJ2-7 11 TRBV29-1 SVRGRARTEQY
. 12 TRBV12-3/TRBV12-4 ASSSPNRGYEQY
TRBJ2-7 12 TRBV5-6 ASSLEGQLYEQY
TRBJ2-2 10 TRBV6-1 ASREETEELF
. 13 TRBV10-3 AISEPRSGGYEQY
TRBJ2-3 12 TRBV28 ASSSKSSTDTQY
TRBJ2-7 12 TRBV13 ASSQRASFHEQY
TRBJ1-4 13 TRBV19 ASSTTVITNEKLF